Below, one T cell receptor beta chain is given with its context. The sample is drawn from a study of PD-L1 blockade in urothelial cancer. Overall study context: Males with bladder-origin urothelial cancer constituted most of the 29 patients. Each participant's history included 0 to 3 prior chemotherapy regimens. The authors examined blood 3 weeks (second dose) and 6 weeks after treatment start.

Here immunoSEQ multiplex PCR was the method, and the copy in TCRdb shows in-frame clones only, minus some. Found here are more than 45,000 clones, approximately 80% of them singletons; the top ten hold roughly 8.8%. As for time point: peripheral blood 6 weeks after treatment start. Patients were living with locally advanced or metastatic urothelial carcinoma. This CDR3 has 16 amino acids. Trimming at V came to 5 bases and at J to 5 bases, leaving 14 bases not matched to a gene. Germline values: CDR1 SGHAT, CDR2 FQNNGV. The specimen comprised PBMCs, sampled around atezolizumab (anti-PD-L1) treatment. The genes are TRBV11-2 and TRBJ2-5; TRBD2 aligns across 7 bases. This TCR was recovered from a man aged 70 or older with urothelial cancer. In DNA form, the CDR3 reads TGTGCCAGCAGCCCACTCCGGGGGAGGGCCGGGGAGACCCAGTACTTC. Its protein product is CASSPLRGRAGETQYF.